Given below is one T cell receptor beta chain in context. Its antigen is undetermined. This sample is part of a study of T cell responses to AZD1222 COVID-19 vaccine. CDR1 and CDR2 from the germline V gene are MNHNS and SASEGT. The V end was cut by 8 bases, the J end by 4 bases, with 8 bases between. The CDR3 has 11 residues. Study results and caveats: The donors showed a predominance of white British ancestry and of females, with possible underestimation of clonal diversity. Two AZD1222 doses significantly raised spike-specific TCR breadth and depth over controls. After the peak T cell response, and only then, were repertoires sampled. The reported proportion of spike-specific TCRs targeting unmutated variant regions was nearly half.

Repertoires were generated with immunoSEQ multiplex PCR, while TCRdb's copy carries only in-frame clones and drops some. In the table there are some 200,000 clones, around 94% of which are singletons. The sequence was obtained from an adult who received the MenACWY meningococcal vaccine as a control. The rearrangement uses TRBV6-1 and TRBJ1-2, with no clear D. Sequencing used peripheral blood, obtained 28 days after the second dose of the MenACWY control vaccine. CDR3 sequence (DNA): TGTGCCAGCTCCGACCCCTATGGCTACACCTTC. Residues: CASSDPYGYTF.